A selection of T cell receptor beta chains follows, all from one sample in a study of shared clonotypes between healthy human individuals. Sequencing used immunoSEQ multiplex PCR; TCRdb keeps in-frame clones, though not all of them. The data contain about 190,000 clones, approximately 70% of them seen just once; the ten biggest clones take up less than 11%. Sequencing used memory CD4+ T cells sorted from blood. These receptors originate from a man younger than 40 in good health. The CDR3 runs from the conserved cysteine through the conserved F or W. The D gene is left open where the match is weak. Clone size is shown for a subset of rows, as once, few, many or a class of expanded clone.

v_call	d_call	j_call	clone_size	cdr3_nt	cdr3_aa
TRBV4-1	TRBD2	TRBJ2-1	once	TGCGCCAGCAGCCACCCCGGGACTAGCGGGAGTTTGCACAATGAGCAGTTCTTC	CASSHPGTSGSLHNEQFF
TRBV9	NA	TRBJ1-3	NA	TGTGCCAGCAGCGTAGAACTCGGTATCTCTGGAAACACCATATATTTT	CASSVELGISGNTIYF
TRBV7-2	NA	TRBJ2-3	NA	TGTGCCAGCAGCTTAGCGCTACAGGGCGGGACAGATACGCAGTATTTT	CASSLALQGGTDTQYF
TRBV5-1	TRBD2	TRBJ2-1	NA	TGCGCCAGCAGCCAGGGGACTAGCGGGATAGCGTACAATGAGCAGTTCTTC	CASSQGTSGIAYNEQFF
TRBV10-2	NA	TRBJ2-5	NA	TGCGCCAGCAGTCTTCTCCAAGAGACCCAGTACTTC	CASSLLQETQYF
TRBV9	TRBD2	TRBJ2-1	NA	TGTGCCAGCAGCGTAGGACTAGCGGCTCCCTACAATGAGCAGTTCTTC	CASSVGLAAPYNEQFF
TRBV5-4	NA	TRBJ2-6	few	TGTGCCAGCAGCTTGTCAGGGCTTCGTTCTGGGGCCAACGTCCTGACTTTC	CASSLSGLRSGANVLTF
TRBV18	NA	TRBJ2-7	few	TGTGCCAGCTCGCCGGACTCGACAAGCTCCTACGAGCAGTACTTC	CASSPDSTSSYEQYF
TRBV19	NA	TRBJ1-5	many	TGTGCCAGTAGTTTCACAGGGCCCAATCAGCCCCAGCATTTT	CASSFTGPNQPQHF
TRBV5-4	NA	TRBJ2-1	NA	TGTGCCAGCAGCTTGGCAATATCGTCGGGTGGCAATGAGCAGTTCTTC	CASSLAISSGGNEQFF
TRBV27	NA	TRBJ2-7	NA	TGTGCCAGCGTGAGAGGACGGAGGCCCTACGAGCAGTACTTC	CASVRGRRPYEQYF
TRBV19	NA	TRBJ2-3	NA	TGTGCCAGCAAGAAGTGGGTAACTAGCACAGATACGCAGTATTTT	CASKKWVTSTDTQYF
TRBV13	NA	TRBJ2-7	NA	TGTGCCAGCAGCTTAGGCTTACTTGTCTACGAGCAGTACTTC	CASSLGLLVYEQYF
TRBV4-1	TRBD1	TRBJ1-5	NA	TGCGCCAGCAGCGGACAGGGGTCTAGCAATCAGCCCCAGCATTTT	CASSGQGSSNQPQHF
TRBV4-2	TRBD1	TRBJ2-5	NA	TGTGCCAGCAGCCCCGGGACAGGGACAGAGACCCAGTACTTC	CASSPGTGTETQYF
TRBV6-6	TRBD1	TRBJ1-1	many	TGTGCCAGCCTTACAGGGGTGAACACTGAAGCTTTCTTT	CASLTGVNTEAFF
TRBV7-2	TRBD1	TRBJ1-2	many	TGTGCCAGCAGCGACTGGGACAGGCCTAACTATGGCTACACCTTC	CASSDWDRPNYGYTF
TRBV9	TRBD1	TRBJ1-2	NA	TGTGCCAGCAGCGCATTCACAGGGGGCGGTAAATACTATGGCTACACCTTC	CASSAFTGGGKYYGYTF
TRBV5-1	NA	TRBJ2-2	NA	TGCGCCAGCAGCACAGGGAACACCGGGGAGCTGTTTTTT	CASSTGNTGELFF
TRBV5-1	TRBD2	TRBJ2-2	NA	TGCGCCAGCAGCTCTTTGACTAGCGGGAGGGCCTCCACCGGGGAGCTGTTTTTT	CASSSLTSGRASTGELFF
TRBV6-6	TRBD2	TRBJ2-1	NA	TGTGCCGCTAGCGGGAGTCCCTACAATGAGCAGTTCTTC	CAASGSPYNEQFF
TRBV5-1	NA	TRBJ2-7	NA	TGCGCCAGCAGCCCGCAGGGGATTGAGTACGAGCAGTACTTC	CASSPQGIEYEQYF
TRBV2	TRBD2	TRBJ2-2	NA	TGTGCCAGCAGGTTGAGGGAGGGAGAAACCGGGGAGCTGTTTTTT	CASRLREGETGELFF
TRBV19	TRBD2	TRBJ2-7	NA	TGTGCCAGTAGTATTGGGCTAGCGGGCACCTACGAGCAGTACTTC	CASSIGLAGTYEQYF
TRBV5-1	NA	TRBJ2-5	once	TGCGCCAGCAGCTTGCGATTGGGACTTGGGGGAGGGACCCAGTACTTC	CASSLRLGLGGGTQYF
TRBV5-1	NA	TRBJ2-3	NA	TGCGCCAGCAGAATGCAGGCTAGGAGGACAGATACGCAGTATTTT	CASRMQARRTDTQYF
TRBV7-6	TRBD2	TRBJ2-6	NA	TGTGCCAGCAGCTTTCTAGCGGGAGTCTCTGGGGCCAACGTCCTGACTTTC	CASSFLAGVSGANVLTF
TRBV5-1	NA	TRBJ1-4	NA	TGCGCCAGCAGGAGTGCAGCGCTCGCAACTAATGAAAAACTGTTTTTT	CASRSAALATNEKLFF
TRBV7-2	NA	TRBJ2-1	NA	TGTGCCAGCAGCTTAGAACTTGAGCAGTTCTTC	CASSLELEQFF
TRBV18	NA	TRBJ2-3	NA	TGTGCCAGCTCACCGGGACTTGACTCAAGCACAGATACGCAGTATTTT	CASSPGLDSSTDTQYF
TRBV2	NA	TRBJ1-3	NA	TGTGCCAGCAGCAAGGGAAGCCTGTTCTCTGGAAACACCATATATTTT	CASSKGSLFSGNTIYF
TRBV2	NA	TRBJ2-7	once	TGTGCCAGCCAACCGAAGGGGACTCTCTACGAGCAGTACTTC	CASQPKGTLYEQYF
TRBV18	NA	TRBJ2-2	NA	TGTGCCAGCTCACCCCGGTGGGACACCGGGGAGCTGTTTTTT	CASSPRWDTGELFF
TRBV4-1	NA	TRBJ1-3	NA	TGCGCCAGCTCTGGAAACACCATATATTTT	CASSGNTIYF
TRBV2	TRBD1	TRBJ1-3	NA	TGTGCCAGCAGAGACAGGGCTAAAGGAAACACCATATATTTT	CASRDRAKGNTIYF
TRBV9	TRBD1	TRBJ1-2	NA	TGTGCCAGCAGCCCACTTGGGACAGGGACAGAGGGCTACACCTTC	CASSPLGTGTEGYTF
TRBV11-3	NA	TRBJ2-1	NA	TGTGCCAGCAGCAGTGACCAAAACAATGAGCAGTTCTTC	CASSSDQNNEQFF
TRBV2	NA	TRBJ2-6	NA	TGTGCCAGCAGCGCGAGGTCGGGGGCTGGGGCCAACGTCCTGACTTTC	CASSARSGAGANVLTF
TRBV5-1	NA	TRBJ1-1	NA	TGCGCCAGCAGCTTGCAGGACACTGAAGCTTTCTTT	CASSLQDTEAFF
TRBV5-6	NA	TRBJ2-2	NA	TGTGCCAGCAGCTTGTGGCAGGGGAACACCGGGGAGCTGTTTTTT	CASSLWQGNTGELFF
TRBV5-1	TRBD1	TRBJ2-3	NA	TGCGCCAGCAGCTTACAGGGGGCTGGAGATACGCAGTATTTT	CASSLQGAGDTQYF
TRBV27	NA	TRBJ2-7	NA	TGTGCCAGCAGTTTACAGGGAACATACGAGCAGTACTTC	CASSLQGTYEQYF
TRBV7-2	NA	TRBJ2-7	NA	TGTGCCAGCAGCTTCGACTCAACCTACGAGCAGTACTTC	CASSFDSTYEQYF
TRBV7-8	NA	TRBJ2-5	NA	TGTGCCAGCAGCAGGGATCAAGAGACCCAGTACTTC	CASSRDQETQYF
TRBV7-9	NA	TRBJ2-5	NA	TGTGCCAGCAGCTTATCTGGCGGAACGTACCAAGAGACCCAGTACTTC	CASSLSGGTYQETQYF
TRBV29-1	NA	TRBJ2-3	many	TGCAGCGTTGAAGGAGGGAAGGGGGCAGATACGCAGTATTTT	CSVEGGKGADTQYF
TRBV7-2	NA	TRBJ2-3	NA	TGTGCCAGCAGCTTAAGCCCCCCGCCAGATACGCAGTATTTT	CASSLSPPPDTQYF
TRBV2	NA	TRBJ1-3	NA	TGTGCCAGCAGCAAAGACTCTGGAAACACCATATATTTT	CASSKDSGNTIYF
TRBV5-6	TRBD1	TRBJ1-3	few	TGTGCCAGCAGCGGGGAGGACAGGGTCGATGGTCCCTCTTTTAACACCATATATTTT	CASSGEDRVDGPSFNTIYF